This TCR beta chain was sequenced during a study of patients and donors after allogeneic stem cell transplantation (dated by TCRdb to about 2020). Measured from the cysteine to the phenylalanine, the CDR3 is 15 residues long. Only the CDR3 DNA is retained, 45 bases long and in frame from the first base. V loses 5 bases of germline sequence and J loses 7 bases, and the interval between the two ends is 17 bases. The germline V gene supplies CDR1 KGHDR and CDR2 SFDVKD. Libraries were built with RT-PCR. Instrument used: NextSeq 550. TCRdb ran its own pipeline on the public reads, namely fastp trimming at Q25 and MiXCR clone calling, and kept in-frame beta chains. Each record represents a unique CDR3 protein, reported with the most common genes and DNA among its rows. The sample yields roughly 940,000 distinct CDR3 sequences; roughly 18% were counted once. The ten most abundant clones make up around 6% of the sample.

This clonotype was observed a handful of times. Its antigen remains unidentified. Per-base quality was not reported, and no clone a single base away is much larger than it. The clonotype originates from a human donor who was either an allogeneic HSCT recipient or a stem cell or donor lymphocyte infusion donor (not recorded which). It is not recorded whose cells these are; they may come from a transplant donor. Material: blood, either unsorted or a sorted T cell fraction (not recorded which). The receptor chain draws on TRBV24-1 and TRBJ2-1; a weak D assignment points to TRBD2 (5 bases agree). The sequenced DNA: TGTGCCACCAGTGGATCCGGGATGGGCGAAAATGAGCAGTTCTTC. The resulting protein is CATSGSGMGENEQFF.